This TCR beta chain was sequenced in a study of PD-1 blockade in classical Hodgkin lymphoma. About the research overall: Patients were infused with nivolumab 3 mg/kg every 2 weeks.

Some clones are missing from TCRdb's copy, which holds only in-frame ones; the method was immunoSEQ multiplex PCR. The profile shows around 50,000 clones, around 93% of them singletons. Turning to this clone: The antigen remains unidentified.

Autologous stem cell transplantation was followed by relapse in every patient, and brentuximab vedotin exposure varied. CDR3 length: 15 residues. Trimming removed 0 bases from V and 2 bases from J, with 8 bases in between. Germline CDR1 and CDR2: WSHSY and SAAADI. The study's findings and limits: Exclusion was applied to patients who started nivolumab under 1 year after ASCT. Partial responders and progressors had significantly lower baseline TCR diversity. Compared with baseline, CD4+ but not CD8+ TCR diversity had risen significantly by C4D1.

The chain joins TRBV10-2 to TRBJ1-5; D not certain. This sequence originates from a human donor with classical Hodgkin lymphoma. This specimen consisted of peripheral blood mononuclear cells (PBMCs), obtained before the second cycle of nivolumab. CDR3 nucleotide sequence: TGCGCCAGCAGTGAGTCGGCGCAGGGCAATCAGCCCCAGCATTTT. Encoded protein: CASSESAQGNQPQHF.